This TCR beta chain was profiled in a study of T cell repertoires in cytomegalovirus infection. Study context: Peptides in the study included HLA-C-restricted and HLA-B-restricted CMV epitopes. Public TCR beta signature analysis indicated the presence of both CMV infection and matching HLA type.

TCRdb itself ran the reads through MiXCR, one entry per CDR3 protein. The data show about a million distinct CDR3 sequences, with 31% seen just once and about an eighth held by the top ten. This clonotype was recorded only once. The antigen is not known. Its ends do not fully match the called genes, so a read error is possible. Study-level results: CMV-specific HLA-C-restricted TCR beta clonotypes dominated the ex vivo response. Cumulative frequency (of public TCR beta family members) identified carriers of CMV plus the relevant HLA.

The CDR3 extends over 14 amino acids. In germline, CDR1 is MGHRA, CDR2 YSYEKL. J is TRBJ2-5 and V is TRBV4-1; tentatively, D is TRBD1 (6 bases). The source material was cultured CD8+ T cells from PBMCs, sampled from culture after CMV antigen stimulation. The receptor's source is a human donor in good health (CMV status not recorded). Some clones in this sample may be carry-over from other donors' samples. CDR3 amino acids: CASSQSRGWETRYF. CDR3 DNA sequence: TGCGCCAGCAGCCAAAGCAGGGGTTGGGAGACCCGGTACTTC.